Listed here is a single TCR beta chain. Its antigen is unknown. Data came from immunoSEQ multiplex PCR; TCRdb stores just in-frame clones and leaves some out. The sample holds roughly 80,000 clones, around four fifths seen once. These data are taken from a study of OX40 agonist ivuxolimab in advanced cancers. About the research overall: Patients in dose escalation had liver, melanoma, kidney or head and neck cancers. Study observations and caveats: Part of the nonresponder group also had normalized T-cell clonal expansion that was low. What antigens the expanded peripheral T cells recognized was never established.

Enrollment shut out patients with autoimmune disease history or systemic immunosuppression. The trim removed 6 bases at V and 7 bases at J, leaving 11 bases unmatched. The CDR3 contains 15 residues. Germline lookup yields CDR1 MNHNS and CDR2 SASEGT. The chain is built from TRBV6-1 and TRBJ2-1, with TRBD2 matching over 8 bases. The sample was CD4+ or CD8+ T cells sorted from blood, taken in a trial of the OX40 agonist ivuxolimab. The receptor's source is an adult with an advanced solid tumor such as melanoma, head and neck, liver or kidney cancer. The CDR3 reads CASRTPGLGGNEQFF. For the CDR3, the DNA is TGTGCCAGCAGGACCCCGGGACTAGGGGGGAATGAGCAGTTCTTC.